These 10 T cell receptor beta chains were sequenced from one sample in a study of T cell repertoires in cytomegalovirus infection. Each CDR3 protein gets one entry after TCRdb re-called the reads with MiXCR. Of 60,000 to 75,000 distinct CDR3 sequences listed, 20% to 25% are singletons. Their antigen targets remain unknown. The sample consisted of PBMCs, sequenced either directly or after in vitro stimulation (not recorded which). The receptors were sampled from a human donor in good health (CMV status not recorded). Some clones in this sample may be carry-over from other donors' samples.

The chain couples TRBV29-1 to TRBJ1-2; D not resolved. CDR3 length: 12 residues. Germline CDR1 is SQVTM and CDR2 is ANQGSEA. V lost 3 bases and J 1 base, leaving 6 bases between the germline ends. CDR3: CSVEYSNYGYTF. The CDR3 DNA is TGCAGCGTTGAGTACAGTAACTATGGCTACACCTTC.

Only a few counts were recorded for this clonotype. V usage is TRBV24-1 and J usage is TRBJ2-1, with TRBD2 identical over 9 bases. The CDR3 runs 13 residues. The junction had 7 bases not matched to a gene; V was cut back by 8 bases and J by 9 bases. Per the germline V gene, CDR1 is KGHDR and CDR2 is SFDVKD. The CDR3 reads CATMGLAEGEQFF. CDR3 DNA sequence: TGTGCCACCATGGGACTAGCTGAAGGTGAGCAGTTCTTC.

This clonotype has a single count. The CDR3 region is CASSIGAGGVTGELFF. The CDR3 nucleotides are TGTGCCAGTAGTATAGGAGCGGGAGGTGTCACCGGGGAGCTGTTTTTT. The rearrangement links TRBV19 to TRBJ2-2; the match to TRBD2 covers 9 bases. The CDR3 loop spans 16 amino acids. V was clipped by 1 base and J by 4 bases; unmatched bases: 4. CDR1 is LNHDA and CDR2 is SQIVND in the germline V gene (reference sequence). The whole variable domain, filled in from reference TRBV19 and TRBJ2-2, reads DGGITQSPKYLFRKEGQNVTLSCEQNLNHDAMYWYRQDPGQGLRLIYYSQIVNDFQKGDIAEGYSVSREKKESFPLTVTSAQKNPTAFYLCASSIGAGGVTGELFFGEGSRLTVL.

This chain joins TRBV27 and TRBJ2-1; TRBD2 matches at 11 bases. V shed 7 bases and J 3 bases; nucleotides not matched to a gene: 5. The CDR3 runs 15 residues. The germline V gene has CDR1 MNHEY and CDR2 SMNVEV (reference sequence). DNA of the CDR3: TGTGCCAGCACCCTTAGCGGGAGGGGCTACAATGAGCAGTTCTTC. Translated, it gives CASTLSGRGYNEQFF.

This clonotype was picked up a small number of times. This sequence joins TRBV6-5 and TRBJ1-2; tentatively, D is TRBD1 (5 bases). Looked up from germline, CDR1 is MNHEY and CDR2 is SVGAGI. There are 15 residues in the CDR3. V lost 5 bases to trimming and J lost 4 bases, with 17 bases between them. The DNA for the CDR3 is TGTGCCAGCAGTCCTCGGACATCCGGAGCCTATGGCTACACCTTC. Translating it yields CASSPRTSGAYGYTF.

The chain recombines TRBV14 with TRBJ1-2, with TRBD1 matching over 9 bases. The CDR3 totals 17 residues. The V and J ends lost 3 bases and 3 bases, in that order; junction bases with no gene match: 11. CDR1 SGHDN and CDR2 FVKESK come from the germline V gene. The chain's CDR3 is CASSQDSQGAMDYGYTF. The DNA for the CDR3 is TGTGCCAGCAGCCAGGATTCACAGGGGGCCATGGACTATGGCTACACCTTC.

V and J are TRBV7-3 and TRBJ2-1; D tentatively reads TRBD1 or TRBD2 (5 bases each). CDR3 length: 15 amino acids. Germline CDR1 and CDR2: SGHTA and FQGTGA. The V end lost 5 bases, the J end lost 0 bases, and 11 bases lay between the germline ends. CDR3 nucleotide sequence: TGTGCCAGCAGCCGAGGGGATATCTCCTACAATGAGCAGTTCTTC. Its translation: CASSRGDISYNEQFF. Variable domain in full (rest from reference TRBV7-3 and TRBJ2-1): GAGVSQTPSNKVTEKGKYVELRCDPISGHTALYWYRQSLGQGPEFLIYFQGTGAADDSGLPNDRFFAVRPEGSVSTLKIQRTERGDSAVYLCASSRGDISYNEQFFGPGTRLTVL.

This clonotype was observed a handful of times. The V and J genes are TRBV11-2 and TRBJ1-2; D possibly corresponds to TRBD1 (6 bases). V lost 1 base and J lost 8, with 14 bases in between. This CDR3 is built from 14 residues. Per germline, CDR1 SGHAT and CDR2 FQNNGV. The CDR3 DNA reads as TGTGCCAGCAGCTTAGGGGGGCGCGTCATCGGCTACACCTTC. Encoded protein: CASSLGGRVIGYTF.

This rearrangement joins TRBV6-5 to TRBJ2-7, with TRBD2 matching 10 bases. Looked up from germline, CDR1 is MNHEY and CDR2 is SVGAGI. The CDR3 contains 16 residues. Germline trimming cut 2 bases from V and 2 bases from J; bases unmatched to any gene: 6. Here the CDR3 DNA reads TGTGCCAGCAGTTACGGTTCTAGCGGGAGTACCTACGAGCAGTACTTC. Protein product: CASSYGSSGSTYEQYF.

The V call is TRBV7-2, the J call TRBJ1-3; D possibly corresponds to TRBD1 (6 bases). The CDR3 extends over 16 amino acids. V lost 7 bases and J lost 0, with 16 bases in between. Germline assignment: CDR1 SGHTA and CDR2 FQGNSA. The CDR3 loop is CASNSDSSSSGNTIYF. CDR3 sequence (DNA): TGTGCCAGCAACTCGGACAGTTCTAGCTCTGGAAACACCATATATTTT.